Listed below are T cell receptor beta chains from one sample, sequenced in a study of shared clonotypes between healthy human individuals. Sequenced by immunoSEQ multiplex PCR; TCRdb stores in-frame clones only, minus some. The data contain a few million clones, approximately 94% of them singletons. Sample: naive CD4+ T cells sorted from blood. Receptor source: a man aged 18 to 29 in good health. CDR3s include the opening cysteine and the closing phenylalanine or tryptophan. The D gene is left open where the match is weak. Rows give clone size only sometimes, using once, few, many, or a class for an expanded clone.

>13|TRBJ2-1|NA|NA|TRBV7-2
CASSFEAYNEQFF
TGTGCCAGCAGCTTTGAAGCCTACAATGAGCAGTTCTTC
>15|TRBJ2-1|NA|NA|TRBV19
CASSPTASSYNEQFF
TGTGCCAGTAGTCCGACAGCGAGTTCCTACAATGAGCAGTTCTTC
>14|TRBJ2-3|NA|NA|TRBV5-1
CASRQAGRGDTQYF
TGCGCCAGCAGACAAGCGGGTCGGGGAGATACGCAGTATTTT
>14|TRBJ2-3|NA|NA|TRBV18
CASSEQGSTDTQYF
TGTGCCAGCTCAGAACAGGGTAGCACAGATACGCAGTATTTT
>15|TRBJ2-7|NA|NA|TRBV5-1
CASSPIGVISYEQYF
TGCGCCAGCAGCCCGATCGGGGTGATCTCCTACGAGCAGTACTTC
>14|TRBJ1-4|NA|TRBD1|TRBV6-1
CASRGSGGGEKLFF
TGTGCCAGCAGAGGCTCAGGGGGTGGTGAAAAACTGTTTTTT
>14|TRBJ2-1|NA|NA|TRBV28
CASSFLGGYNEQFF
TGTGCCAGCAGTTTTTTAGGCGGTTACAATGAGCAGTTCTTC
>19|TRBJ2-2|NA|TRBD1|TRBV27
CASSLEGRQGLRNTGELFF
TGTGCCAGCAGTTTGGAGGGCCGACAGGGGTTGAGGAACACCGGGGAGCTGTTTTTT
>15|TRBJ1-3|NA|NA|TRBV2
CASSGGGNSGNTIYF
TGTGCCAGCAGTGGAGGGGGGAACTCTGGAAACACCATATATTTT
>15|TRBJ2-6|NA|TRBD1|TRBV30
CAWDRGIGGANVLTF
TGTGCCTGGGACAGGGGGATTGGTGGGGCCAACGTCCTGACTTTC
>14|TRBJ1-1|NA|NA|TRBV7-2
CASSLISMNTEAFF
TGTGCCAGCAGCTTAATCTCCATGAACACTGAAGCTTTCTTT
>14|TRBJ2-7|NA|NA|TRBV5-1
CASSLGREVYEQYF
TGCGCCAGCAGCTTAGGCAGGGAGGTATACGAGCAGTACTTC
>14|TRBJ1-1|NA|TRBD1|TRBV6-1
CASMRQGGTLLAFF
TGTGCCAGCATGAGACAGGGGGGTACTCTTTTGGCTTTCTTT
>14|TRBJ2-7|NA|NA|TRBV6-1
CASLRPIPGYEQYF
TGTGCCAGCCTGAGGCCCATACCGGGCTACGAGCAGTACTTC
>15|TRBJ1-6|NA|NA|TRBV2
CASTRSLSYNSPLHF
TGTGCCAGCACCCGGAGTCTCTCCTATAATTCACCCCTCCACTTT
>14|TRBJ2-3|NA|TRBD1|TRBV29-1
CSVARGQAADTQYF
TGCAGCGTTGCCAGGGGGCAGGCCGCAGATACGCAGTATTTT
>16|TRBJ2-1|NA|NA|TRBV7-8
CASSLAPRASYNEQFF
TGTGCCAGCAGCTTAGCGCCACGGGCCTCCTACAATGAGCAGTTCTTC
>15|TRBJ1-1|NA|NA|TRBV5-1
CASSPDGSAGTEAFF
TGCGCCAGCAGCCCGGACGGTTCCGCTGGCACTGAAGCTTTCTTT
>12|TRBJ2-2|NA|NA|TRBV30
CAWSFDTGELFF
TGTGCCTGGAGTTTTGACACCGGGGAGCTGTTTTTT
>15|TRBJ1-1|NA|NA|TRBV5-1
CASSLGGELGTEAFF
TGCGCCAGCAGCTTGGGCGGGGAGTTGGGCACTGAAGCTTTCTTT
>16|TRBJ2-2|NA|TRBD1|TRBV30
CACSTSGTGMAGELFF
TGTGCCTGCAGTACCTCCGGGACAGGGATGGCCGGGGAGCTGTTTTTT
>14|TRBJ2-7|NA|NA|TRBV18
CASSPPIDADEQYF
TGTGCCAGCTCACCACCCATCGATGCGGACGAGCAGTACTTC
>16|TRBJ2-7|NA|NA|TRBV7-6
CASSLDAGGSTYEQYF
TGTGCCAGCAGCTTAGATGCCGGGGGCTCAACCTACGAGCAGTACTTC
>13|TRBJ2-2|NA|NA|TRBV29-1
CSVSTENTGELFF
TGCAGCGTTTCGACAGAGAACACCGGGGAGCTGTTTTTT
>14|TRBJ1-5|NA|NA|TRBV28
CASSGGQQNQPQHF
TGTGCCAGCAGTGGCGGGCAGCAAAATCAGCCCCAGCATTTT
>15|TRBJ1-1|NA|TRBD1|TRBV6-5
CASSISGTGQTEAFF
TGTGCCAGCAGTATATCCGGGACAGGGCAGACTGAAGCTTTCTTT
>12|TRBJ1-2|once|NA|TRBV7-6
CASSLGGNGYTF
TGTGCCAGCAGCTTAGGGGGGAATGGCTACACCTTC
>14|TRBJ2-7|NA|TRBD1|TRBV12-5
CASAPGTGGYEQYF
TGTGCTAGTGCCCCCGGGACAGGGGGCTACGAGCAGTACTTC
>14|TRBJ2-2|NA|NA|TRBV19
CASRSAVNTGELFF
TGTGCCAGTAGGTCGGCGGTGAACACCGGGGAGCTGTTTTTT
>13|TRBJ1-2|NA|NA|TRBV7-9
CASSLDGSYGYTF
TGTGCCAGCAGCTTGGACGGGAGCTATGGCTACACCTTC
>11|TRBJ2-7|NA|NA|TRBV21-1
CASPWADEQYF
TGTGCCAGCCCCTGGGCCGACGAGCAGTACTTC
>15|TRBJ1-6|NA|NA|TRBV9
CASSASGPQNSPLHF
TGTGCCAGCAGCGCATCCGGGCCTCAGAATTCACCCCTCCACTTT
>14|TRBJ2-7|NA|NA|TRBV21-1
CASSSGDRGYEQYF
TGTGCCAGCAGCAGTGGGGACAGGGGCTACGAGCAGTACTTC
>16|TRBJ1-3|NA|NA|TRBV11-3
CAIAQPQGTSGNTIYF
TGTGCCATCGCACAGCCACAGGGAACTTCTGGAAACACCATATATTTT
>14|TRBJ2-5|NA|TRBD2|TRBV19
CASSIGLAGETQYF
TGTGCCAGTAGTATCGGTCTAGCGGGGGAGACCCAGTACTTC
>14|TRBJ1-4|NA|NA|TRBV5-4
CASSYGLTNEKLFF
TGTGCCAGCAGCTATGGTTTAACTAATGAAAAACTGTTTTTT
>12|TRBJ2-5|NA|NA|TRBV6-6
CASSHNQETQYF
TGTGCCAGCAGTCATAACCAAGAGACCCAGTACTTC
>17|TRBJ1-1|NA|TRBD1|TRBV28
CASSLPGQGGMNTEAFF
TGTGCCAGCAGTCTCCCCGGACAGGGGGGGATGAACACTGAAGCTTTCTTT
>13|TRBJ1-4|NA|NA|TRBV29-1
CSVGGTYNEKLFF
TGCAGCGTTGGAGGGACTTATAATGAAAAACTGTTTTTT
>15|TRBJ2-1|NA|NA|TRBV6-5
CASTLRQASYNEQFF
TGTGCCAGCACCCTCAGGCAGGCCTCCTACAATGAGCAGTTCTTC
>16|TRBJ2-5|NA|TRBD2|TRBV11-2
CASSLLSGRAQETQYF
TGTGCCAGCAGCCTCCTTAGCGGGAGGGCCCAAGAGACCCAGTACTTC
>17|TRBJ2-7|NA|TRBD1|TRBV19
CASSPPPGQGWSYEQYF
TGTGCCAGTAGCCCACCCCCGGGACAGGGGTGGTCCTACGAGCAGTACTTC
>15|TRBJ2-5|NA|TRBD1|TRBV7-2
CASSPRDRGQETQYF
TGTGCCAGCAGCCCCCGGGACAGGGGACAAGAGACCCAGTACTTC
>16|TRBJ1-2|NA|NA|TRBV5-1
CASSPTGSHDFYGYTF
TGCGCCAGCAGCCCTACCGGGTCCCACGATTTCTATGGCTACACCTTC
>16|TRBJ2-1|NA|NA|TRBV7-2
CASSLVSQGRANEQFF
TGTGCCAGCAGCTTAGTCTCTCAGGGGCGCGCCAATGAGCAGTTCTTC
>15|TRBJ1-2|NA|TRBD1|TRBV28
CASSPPQGVNYGYTF
TGTGCCAGCAGTCCTCCACAGGGGGTTAACTATGGCTACACCTTC
>15|TRBJ2-3|NA|NA|TRBV28
CASSLGGGRVDTQYF
TGTGCCAGCAGTTTAGGTGGGGGACGTGTCGATACGCAGTATTTT
>14|TRBJ2-5|NA|NA|TRBV9
CASSPTDHQETQYF
TGTGCCAGCAGCCCTACGGACCACCAAGAGACCCAGTACTTC
>14|TRBJ1-5|NA|NA|TRBV18
CASSSDALGQPQHF
TGTGCCAGCTCATCGGACGCATTGGGGCAGCCCCAGCATTTT
>13|TRBJ2-7|NA|NA|TRBV30
CAWSVSSRYEQYF
TGTGCCTGGAGTGTGAGCTCGCGCTACGAGCAGTACTTC
>16|TRBJ2-3|NA|TRBD2|TRBV4-1
CASSLRLAISTDTQYF
TGCGCCAGCAGCCTTAGACTAGCGATTAGCACAGATACGCAGTATTTT
>15|TRBJ1-1|once|NA|TRBV11-2
CASSLALGVSVEAFF
TGTGCCAGCAGCTTGGCCTTGGGGGTCTCTGTTGAAGCTTTCTTT
>14|TRBJ2-2|NA|TRBD2|TRBV27
CASSLREGAGELFF
TGTGCCAGCAGTTTGAGGGAGGGAGCCGGGGAGCTGTTTTTT
>15|TRBJ2-5|NA|NA|TRBV4-3
CASSQDTFRWETQYF
TGCGCCAGCAGCCAAGACACCTTTAGATGGGAGACCCAGTACTTC
>13|TRBJ1-2|NA|TRBD1|TRBV7-8
CASSLDRGQGYTF
TGTGCCAGCAGCTTAGACAGGGGGCAAGGCTACACCTTC
>13|TRBJ1-1|once|NA|TRBV11-2
CASSLVVNTEAFF
TGTGCCAGCAGCTTAGTTGTGAACACTGAAGCTTTCTTT
>17|TRBJ2-4|NA|NA|TRBV7-7
CASSPRWSGLAKNIQYF
TGTGCTAGCAGCCCGAGGTGGAGCGGCTTAGCCAAAAACATTCAGTACTTC
>16|TRBJ2-1|NA|NA|TRBV5-1
CASSSGSHGGTNEQFF
TGCGCCAGCAGCTCCGGGTCGCATGGGGGTACCAATGAGCAGTTCTTC
>14|TRBJ1-1|NA|NA|TRBV5-1
CASSGGPMNTEAFF
TGCGCCAGCAGCGGGGGACCGATGAACACTGAAGCTTTCTTT